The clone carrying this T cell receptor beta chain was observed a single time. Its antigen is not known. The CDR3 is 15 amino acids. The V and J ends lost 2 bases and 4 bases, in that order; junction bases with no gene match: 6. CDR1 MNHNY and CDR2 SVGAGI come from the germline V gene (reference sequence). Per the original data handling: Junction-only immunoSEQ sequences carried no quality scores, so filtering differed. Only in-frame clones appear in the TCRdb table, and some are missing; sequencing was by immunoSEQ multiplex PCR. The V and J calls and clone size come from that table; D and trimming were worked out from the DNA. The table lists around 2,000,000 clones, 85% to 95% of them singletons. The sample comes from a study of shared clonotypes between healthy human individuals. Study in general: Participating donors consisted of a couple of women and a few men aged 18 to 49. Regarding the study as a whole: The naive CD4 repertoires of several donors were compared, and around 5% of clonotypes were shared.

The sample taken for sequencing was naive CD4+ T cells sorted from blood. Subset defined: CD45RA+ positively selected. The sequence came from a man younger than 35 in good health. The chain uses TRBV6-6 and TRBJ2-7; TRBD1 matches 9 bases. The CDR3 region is CASSYALDRGYEQYF. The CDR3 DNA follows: TGTGCCAGCAGTTACGCTTTGGACAGGGGATACGAGCAGTACTTC.